One and the same sample provided the 27 T cell receptor beta chains below, sequenced in a study of T cells in women clearing cervical HPV infection. The protocol was immunoSEQ multiplex PCR, while the TCRdb copy is restricted to in-frame clones and leaves out a portion. This sample's clone table lists some 20,000 clones. The sample taken for sequencing was blood buffy coat. These receptor sequences come from a woman between 18 and 69 years old with a cervical HPV16 infection that either progressed to CIN3+ or cleared (not recorded which).

Notes on this clone: With the read ending 3 residues before the CDR3 end, the germline J gene is used to fill in that end. V usage is TRBV20-1 and J usage is TRBJ1-2; D remains ambiguous. The CDR3 has 12 amino acids. Germline-derived CDR1 and CDR2 are DFQATT and SNEGSKA (reference sequence). The covered CDR3 bases are TGCAGTGCTAGAGACAGCACAGATACC. It yields the protein CSARDSTDT. The complete CDR3 reads CSARDSTDTYTF.

As for this clone: The CDR3 end falls 3 residues outside the read, so it is completed with the germline J gene. The chain recombines TRBV7-3 with TRBJ1-5; TRBD1 matches at 10 bases. CDR3 length equals 17 residues. Germline lookup yields CDR1 SGHTA and CDR2 FQGTGA. Trimming cost V 5 bases and J 2 bases; bases outside gene matches: 9. The CDR3 DNA, read in part, is TGTGCCAGCAGCCGGGGACAGGGGCTTATTGGCAATCAGCCC. Its protein is CASSRGQGLIGNQP. The whole CDR3 protein reads CASSRGQGLIGNQPQHF.

Concerning this clone itself: Sequencing ends 3 residues short of the CDR3 end; the germline J gene provides the rest. The chain combines TRBV2 with TRBJ2-3, with D perhaps matching TRBD1 (5 bases). This CDR3 is built from 14 residues. Germline-derived CDR1 and CDR2 are SNHLY and FYNNEI. CDR3 protein: CASIQRGHGETQYF. Partial CDR3 DNA: TGTGCCAGCATTCAAAGAGGACACGGAGAGACG.

As concerns this clone: The read is 3 residues too short to cover the CDR3 end, so that end is filled in from the germline J gene. The chain carries TRBV27 and TRBJ2-1, with 12 bases fitting TRBD2. CDR1 MNHEY and CDR2 SMNVEV come from the germline V gene (reference sequence). After removal of 3 bases from V and 7 bases from J, the junction contained 10 bases not matched to a gene. This CDR3 is 17 amino acids long. CDR3 DNA, as far as it was read: TGTGCCAGCAGTTTCTTACTAGCGGGGGGCAGTCAGAATGAG. It specifies CASSFLLAGGSQNE. The full CDR3 protein is CASSFLLAGGSQNEQFF.

As regards this clone: The CDR3 end is not reached by the read, which stops 3 residues before it; the germline J gene fills it in. The J gene is TRBJ2-5, the V gene TRBV11-3; D is uncertain. V lost 2 bases and J lost 1, with 5 bases in between. The germline CDR1 and CDR2 sequences are SGHNT and YENEEA. This CDR3 has 13 residues. Partial CDR3 DNA: TGTGCCAGCAGCTTAACAGTCCAAGAGACC. Amino acid sequence: CASSLTVQET. The CDR3 as a whole reads CASSLTVQETQYF.

Turning to this clone: The read gets to within 3 residues of the CDR3 end, and the germline J gene fills in the rest. J is TRBJ2-1 and V is TRBV19; 8 bases fit TRBD2. V shed 6 bases, J shed 8 bases, and the junction held 3 bases outside the gene matches. CDR1 and CDR2 from the germline V gene are LNHDA and SQIVND (reference sequence). This CDR3 is 12 amino acids long. The CDR3 loop is CASSGGADEQFF. The CDR3 DNA, read in part, is TGTGCCAGTAGCGGGGGGGCCGATGAG.

Worth noting for this clone: The read falls 3 residues short of the CDR3 end, and the missing part is taken from the germline J gene. The V and J genes are TRBV19 and TRBJ2-5, with 12 bases fitting TRBD1. The ends lost 9 bases at V and 1 base at J; junction bases unmatched: 6. The CDR3 is made up of 15 amino acids. The germline CDR1 and CDR2 sequences are LNHDA and SQIVND (reference sequence). The CDR3 DNA, read in part, is TGTGCCAGCAGGGAGGGACAGGGGGCCCAAGAGACC. As protein: CASREGQGAQET. The entire CDR3 sequence reads CASREGQGAQETQYF. The complete variable domain, with remaining parts taken from reference TRBV19 and TRBJ2-5, reads DGGITQSPKYLFRKEGQNVTLSCEQNLNHDAMYWYRQDPGQGLRLIYYSQIVNDFQKGDIAEGYSVSREKKESFPLTVTSAQKNPTAFYLCASREGQGAQETQYFGPGTRLLVL.

Comment on this clone: The read halts 3 residues ahead of the CDR3 end, with the missing end drawn from the germline J gene. V gene TRBV19 combines with J gene TRBJ1-6; D ambiguous. CDR1 and CDR2 (germline): LNHDA, SQIVND (reference sequence). CDR3 size: 13 residues. Trimming stripped 5 bases from V and 5 bases from J, with 7 bases between. The sequenced CDR3 bases are TGTGCCAGTAGTGGGCGAGATAATTCACCC. Translated: CASSGRDNSP. The whole CDR3 protein is CASSGRDNSPLHF.

As regards this clone: The read terminates 3 residues ahead of where the CDR3 ends, so the germline J gene completes it. The chain is built from TRBV4-1 and TRBJ2-5; tentative D call: TRBD1 (7 bases). The germline V and J ends were trimmed by 2 bases and 1 base, with 14 bases remaining between them. The CDR3 spans 16 residues. Germline V gene lookup returns CDR1 MGHRA and CDR2 YSYEKL. The CDR3 bases that were read are TGCGCCAGCAGCCAATCAGGGGGGCCCTCCCAAGAGACC. Its translation: CASSQSGGPSQET. The full CDR3 sequence reads CASSQSGGPSQETQYF.

The sequenced part of the CDR3 DNA is TGCAGTGTTGAGTGGCGGGGGGGAAGCCCCTACAATGAG. Translated: CSVEWRGGSPYNE. The entire CDR3 is CSVEWRGGSPYNEQFF. The chain combines TRBV20-1 with TRBJ2-1, with 9 bases aligning to TRBD2. Sequencing ends 3 residues short of the CDR3 end; the germline J gene provides the rest. CDR1 and CDR2 from the germline V gene are DFQATT and SNEGSKA (reference sequence). The CDR3 spans 16 residues. Germline trimming cut 7 bases from V and 2 bases from J; bases unmatched to any gene: 12.

To note about this clone: The read comes to an end 3 residues before the CDR3 does, leaving the germline J gene to fill in the end. The gene calls are TRBV2 and TRBJ2-5, with 7 bases aligning to TRBD1. CDR1 and CDR2 (germline): SNHLY, FYNNEI. The ends lost 6 bases at V and 5 bases at J; junction bases unmatched: 0. There are 11 residues in the CDR3. The CDR3 spells CASSRGETQYF. Incomplete CDR3 DNA: TGTGCCAGCAGCAGGGGGGAGACC.

On this clone: The CDR3 goes on 3 residues after the read ends, and that part is filled in from the germline J gene. The chain joins TRBV25-1 to TRBJ2-3, with 11 nucleotides matching TRBD2. The CDR3 consists of 17 residues. With V trimmed by 7 bases and J by 0 bases, 9 bases remained unmatched. In germline, CDR1 is MGHDK, CDR2 SYGVNS. The CDR3 DNA, read in part, is TGTGCCAGCACCCTAGCGGGGGGTCCTTCTAGCACAGATACG. It is translated as CASTLAGGPSSTDT. The entire CDR3 sequence reads CASTLAGGPSSTDTQYF.

About this clone: The CDR3 extends 3 residues past the end of the read, so its final part is completed from the germline J gene. The gene calls are TRBV5-1 and TRBJ1-2; D uncertain. Trimming took off 0 bases at V and 2 bases at J, with 8 bases between the two ends. The CDR3 runs to 14 residues. In germline, CDR1 is SGHRS, CDR2 YFSETQ. CDR3 region: CASSLVSQNYGYTF. The part of the CDR3 DNA that was read is TGCGCCAGCAGCTTGGTTTCCCAAAACTATGGC.

CDR3 DNA, as far as it was read: TGTGCCATATCCGGGACAGGTATAGTCGAG. It encodes CAISGTGIVE. From start to end, the CDR3 is CAISGTGIVEQYF. The V call is TRBV10-3, the J call TRBJ2-7, with 8 bases identical to TRBD1. The read terminates 3 residues ahead of where the CDR3 ends, so the germline J gene completes it. V was pared by 9 bases and J by 6 bases, with 10 bases of the junction left unmatched. Germline V lookup: CDR1 ENHRY, CDR2 SYGVKD. There are 13 residues in the CDR3.

In the case of this clone: The read ends 3 residues before the CDR3 terminus; that terminus is restored from the germline J gene. The V call is TRBV7-9, the J call TRBJ2-1, with 8 bases that match TRBD1. This CDR3 has 13 amino acids. Trimming cost V 5 bases and J 7 bases; bases outside gene matches: 4. CDR1 is SEHNR, CDR2 FQNEAQ, per germline (reference sequence). The sequenced CDR3 bases are TGTGCCAGCAGCACGGACAGGGATAATGAG. Translation: CASSTDRDNE. The complete CDR3 reads CASSTDRDNEQFF.

Concerning this clone itself: The read comes to an end 3 residues before the CDR3 does, leaving the germline J gene to fill in the end. V is TRBV20-1 and J is TRBJ1-2, with a weak D call TRBD1 (6 bases). Per germline, CDR1 DFQATT and CDR2 SNEGSKA (reference sequence). This CDR3 comprises 14 residues. V was trimmed by 3 bases and J by 0 bases, leaving 11 bases between them. CDR3: CSASRGTTNYGYTF. The part of the CDR3 DNA that was read is TGCAGTGCTAGTAGGGGGACAACTAACTATGGC.

In regard to this clone: The DNA ends 3 residues before the CDR3 does, and the rest of the CDR3 is filled in from the germline J gene. J is TRBJ1-1 and V is TRBV7-6; 7 nucleotides align to TRBD1. Germline V lookup: CDR1 SGHVS, CDR2 FNYEAQ. This CDR3 comprises 16 residues. Trimming took 6 bases from V and 0 from J; bases not matched to a gene: 10. The CDR3 bases that were read are TGTGCCAGCAGTTCAGGGGGGCGGGGCATGAACACTGAA. Translation gives CASSSGGRGMNTE. Given in full, the CDR3 is CASSSGGRGMNTEAFF. The whole variable domain, filled in from reference TRBV7-6 and TRBJ1-1, reads GAGVSQSPRYKVTKRGQDVALRCDPISGHVSLYWYRQALGQGPEFLTYFNYEAQQDKSGLPNDRFSAERPEGSISTLTIQRTEQRDSAMYRCASSSGGRGMNTEAFFGQGTRLTVV.

Turning to this clone: Read data end 3 residues before the CDR3 end; the end is taken from the germline J gene. The V and J genes are TRBV30 and TRBJ2-3; TRBD1 is a possible D gene (5 bases). This CDR3 has 15 amino acids. Germline V gene lookup returns CDR1 GTSNPN and CDR2 SVGIG (reference sequence). V dropped 4 bases and J dropped 2 bases, with 16 bases sitting between them. CDR3 DNA, as far as it was read: TGTGCCTGGATTCCCCTGACAGAGAACACAGATACG. Translation gives CAWIPLTENTDT. In full, the CDR3 reads CAWIPLTENTDTQYF. Complete variable domain (other parts from reference TRBV30 and TRBJ2-3): SQTIHQWPATLVQPVGSPLSLECTVEGTSNPNLYWYRQAAGRGLQLLFYSVGIGQISSEVPQNLSASRPQDRQFILSSKKLLLSDSGFYLCAWIPLTENTDTQYFGPGTRLTVL.

With regard to this clone: The CDR3 extends 3 residues past the end of the read, so its final part is completed from the germline J gene. Other nucleotide sequences from this sample produce the same CDR3. The chain carries TRBV2 and TRBJ2-4, with a weak D call TRBD1 (6 bases). Germline CDR1 SNHLY, CDR2 FYNNEI. The CDR3 is made up of 13 amino acids. The chain's CDR3 is CASSPDRNYGQYF. The CDR3 DNA, read in part, is TGTGCCAGCAGCCCGGACAGAAACTATGGT.

The CDR3 protein is CSVERARDSYEQYF. The covered CDR3 bases are TGCAGCGTTGAGAGGGCCAGGGACTCCTACGAG. This chain joins TRBV29-1 and TRBJ2-7; D tentatively fits TRBD1 or TRBD2 (5 bases each). The CDR3 goes on 3 residues after the read ends, and that part is filled in from the germline J gene. Trimming removed 3 bases at V and 0 bases at J, with 12 bases between. The CDR3 spans 14 residues. Germline values: CDR1 SQVTM, CDR2 ANQGSEA.

For this clone: The read halts 3 residues ahead of the CDR3 end, with the missing end drawn from the germline J gene. The V and J genes are TRBV30 and TRBJ1-6, with 9 bases matching TRBD1. V lost 7 bases and J lost 8; bases outside the gene matches: 6. The CDR3 runs to 13 residues. CDR1 is GTSNPN, CDR2 SVGIG, per germline (reference sequence). The CDR3 region is CASKTGGYSPLHF. The sequenced CDR3 bases are TGTGCCTCCAAGACAGGGGGATATTCACCC. Full variable domain (missing parts from reference TRBV30 and TRBJ1-6): SQTIHQWPATLVQPVGSPLSLECTVEGTSNPNLYWYRQAAGRGLQLLFYSVGIGQISSEVPQNLSASRPQDRQFILSSKKLLLSDSGFYLCASKTGGYSPLHFGNGTRLTVT.

A remark on this clone: The CDR3 extends 3 residues past the end of the read, so its final part is completed from the germline J gene. This chain links TRBV20-1 with TRBJ2-7, with D maybe TRBD1 (5 bases). CDR1 and CDR2 from the germline V gene are DFQATT and SNEGSKA (reference sequence). V was pared by 3 bases and J by 3 bases, with 15 bases between. This CDR3 contains 14 residues. This chain's CDR3 is CSARRGRAGYEQYF. The part of the CDR3 DNA that was read is TGCAGTGCTAGGAGAGGCAGGGCCGGCTACGAG.

As for this clone: The read terminates 3 residues ahead of where the CDR3 ends, so the germline J gene completes it. This chain uses TRBV6-2 or TRBV6-3 with TRBJ2-1; the match to TRBD2 covers 11 bases. The CDR3 runs 16 residues. In germline, CDR1 is MNHEY, CDR2 SVGEGT. Losses at the gene ends were 2 bases for V and 6 bases for J; bases not matched to a gene: 6. CDR3 DNA (partial): TGTGCCAGCAGTTACCTCATTAGCGGGGGGGCCAATGAG. Encoded protein: CASSYLISGGANE. The entire CDR3 is CASSYLISGGANEQFF.

Comments on this clone: The read ends 3 residues shy of where the CDR3 ends; the end is completed using the germline J gene. The chain has TRBV5-1 and TRBJ1-4, with a weak D call TRBD1 (6 bases). The germline V gene has CDR1 SGHRS and CDR2 YFSETQ. This CDR3 spans 15 amino acids. The V end lost 4 bases, the J end lost 4 bases, and 14 bases lay between the germline ends. The CDR3 is CASSDQGIGNEKLFF. CDR3 DNA (partial): TGCGCCAGCAGCGACCAGGGGATCGGTAATGAAAAA.

A remark on this clone: The read terminates 3 residues ahead of where the CDR3 ends, so the germline J gene completes it. V gene TRBV5-1 combines with J gene TRBJ2-5; D is ambiguous. The germline V and J ends were trimmed by 0 bases and 4 bases, with 10 bases remaining between them. Germline V gene lookup returns CDR1 SGHRS and CDR2 YFSETQ. This CDR3 spans 14 amino acids. The covered CDR3 bases are TGCGCCAGCAGCTTGGCGCGCCCGGGAGAGACC. This gives the protein CASSLARPGET. In full, the CDR3 reads CASSLARPGETQYF.

In the case of this clone: The read stops 3 residues short of the end of the CDR3; the missing end is completed from the germline J gene. The genes are TRBV4-2 and TRBJ2-3; TRBD2 might be the D (6 bases). Germline CDR1 reads LGHNA; CDR2 reads YNFKEQ. The V gene lost 4 bases and the J gene lost 1 base, with 12 bases spanning the gap. This CDR3 is 15 amino acids long. Partial CDR3 DNA: TGTGCCAGCAGCCCCCGCGGGGAAGGCACAGATACG. Translation: CASSPRGEGTDT. The entire CDR3 sequence reads CASSPRGEGTDTQYF.

Note on this clone: The CDR3 end lies 3 residues beyond the end of the read and is filled in from the germline J gene. The chain employs TRBV7-2 and TRBJ1-1; unclear D gene. CDR1 and CDR2 (germline): SGHTA, FQGNSA. Trimming took off 5 bases at V and 2 bases at J, with 9 bases between the two ends. CDR3 length equals 13 residues. The CDR3 here is CASSLYRNTEAFF. Partial CDR3 DNA: TGTGCCAGCAGCCTCTACAGAAACACTGAA.